This T cell receptor (beta chain) was obtained from a study of T cell changes during pregnancy in multiple sclerosis. Profiled with immunoSEQ multiplex PCR; TCRdb holds only in-frame clones, not every one. The data hold fewer than 75,000 clones, with roughly nine tenths observed a single time. The material sequenced was CD8+ T cells from peripheral blood mononuclear cells, taken before pregnancy. The origin of this receptor is a female donor with multiple sclerosis, enrolled in a pregnancy study.

Here the CDR3 reads CASRRLGDSPLHF. The CDR3, as DNA: TGTGCCAGCAGGCGATTAGGGGATTCACCCCTCCACTTT. The chain carries TRBV6-5 and TRBJ1-6; tentatively, D is TRBD1 (5 bases). The CDR3 covers 13 residues. Trimming removed 6 bases from V and 8 bases from J, with 11 bases in between. The germline V gene encodes CDR1 MNHEY and CDR2 SVGAGI.